The 21 T cell receptor beta chains below all came from one sample that was sequenced in a study of T cell responses to AZD1222 COVID-19 vaccine. Some clones are missing from TCRdb's copy, which holds only in-frame ones; the method was immunoSEQ multiplex PCR. The data contain 150,000 to 200,000 clones, more than 90% of them singletons. Sequenced material: peripheral blood, taken on day 0 of AZD1222 vaccination. The receptors originated from an adult in good health.

The chain carries TRBV9 and TRBJ2-5; 8 nucleotides align to TRBD2. V lost 5 bases and J lost 5; bases outside the gene matches: 20. Germline CDR1 and CDR2: SGDLS and YYNGEE. The CDR3 has 18 residues. CDR3 amino acids: CASSPSLMGAGAGETQYF. Written as DNA, the CDR3 is TGTGCCAGCAGTCCTTCCCTCATGGGAGCGGGAGCAGGGGAGACCCAGTACTTC.

The rearrangement joins TRBV12-5 to TRBJ2-3; TRBD1 might be the D (6 bases). Germline V CDR1 and CDR2: LGHNT, FRNRAP. Trimming took off 5 bases at V and 5 bases at J, with 14 bases between the two ends. This CDR3 region has 14 residues. The CDR3 DNA follows: TGTGCTAGTGGTGTCGGGACATTGGAAGATACGCAGTATTTT. Translated, it gives CASGVGTLEDTQYF.

The V gene is TRBV11-2, the J gene TRBJ1-1; the D is unclear. The ends were cut back, 1 base at V and 4 bases at J, with 7 bases in the middle. This CDR3 is 13 amino acids long. Germline values: CDR1 SGHAT, CDR2 FQNNGV. Here the CDR3 reads CASSLGRPTEAFF. The CDR3 region has the DNA TGTGCCAGCAGCTTAGGACGCCCCACTGAAGCTTTCTTT.

The chain is built from TRBV7-8 and TRBJ1-2; D unclear. CDR3 length: 11 amino acids. V was cut by 5 bases and J by 8 bases, with 9 bases left in between. From germline, CDR1 is SGHVS and CDR2 FQNEAQ. The CDR3, as DNA: TGTGCCAGCAGCGCCCGTGACGGCTACACCTTC. Its protein product is CASSARDGYTF.

The chain is built from TRBV29-1 and TRBJ2-7; 9 nucleotides align to TRBD1. This CDR3 region has 13 residues. J was trimmed by 2 bases and V by 4 bases; bases with no gene match: 3. Germline V gene lookup returns CDR1 SQVTM and CDR2 ANQGSEA. Here the CDR3 reads CSVGQGETYEQYF. Written as DNA, the CDR3 is TGCAGCGTTGGACAGGGGGAAACCTACGAGCAGTACTTC.

The chain employs TRBV7-7 and TRBJ2-2; D is perhaps TRBD2 (6 bases). This CDR3 comprises 18 residues. CDR1 and CDR2 from the germline V gene are SSHAT and FNYEAQ (reference sequence). Trimming left V 0 bases short and J 3 bases short, with 17 bases between. CDR3 nucleotides: TGTGCCAGCAGCTTAGCCGACGCGGGGAAATCGGACACCGGGGAGCTGTTTTTT. Translating gives CASSLADAGKSDTGELFF.

The V call is TRBV12-3 or TRBV12-4, the J call TRBJ1-2; D remains ambiguous. The CDR3 length is 13 residues. V lost 2 bases and J 0 bases, leaving 4 bases between the germline ends. The DNA for the CDR3 is TGTGCCAGCAGTTTATTAGCTAACTATGGCTACACCTTC. Its translation: CASSLLANYGYTF.

The chain has TRBV30 and TRBJ1-2, with D possibly TRBD1 on 5 matching bases. The V end lost 3 bases, the J end lost 1 base, and 12 bases lay between the germline ends. The CDR3 loop spans 14 amino acids. Germline V gene lookup returns CDR1 GTSNPN and CDR2 SVGIG (reference sequence). CDR3 sequence reads: CAWRPGTLNYGYTF. CDR3 sequence (DNA): TGTGCCTGGAGACCCGGGACTCTTAACTATGGCTACACCTTC. Complete variable domain (other parts from reference TRBV30 and TRBJ1-2): SQTIHQWPATLVQPVGSPLSLECTVEGTSNPNLYWYRQAAGRGLQLLFYSVGIGQISSEVPQNLSASRPQDRQFILSSKKLLLSDSGFYLCAWRPGTLNYGYTFGSGTRLTVV.

The chain employs TRBV7-9 and TRBJ1-1; D is undetermined. V was trimmed by 11 bases and J by 1 base, leaving 14 bases between them. Per germline, CDR1 SEHNR and CDR2 FQNEAQ (reference sequence). CDR3 size: 13 residues. This chain's CDR3 is CASKRHPNTEAFF. The CDR3 bases are TGTGCCTCCAAAAGACACCCGAACACTGAAGCTTTCTTT.

This clone showed up just a few times. V gene TRBV4-2 combines with J gene TRBJ2-7; 7 bases match TRBD2. Germline-derived CDR1 and CDR2 are LGHNA and YNFKEQ. CDR3 length: 17 residues. The V gene end was trimmed by 1 base and the J gene end by 6 bases; junction bases not matched to a gene: 15. CDR3 loop: CASSQASGAILSSEQYF. CDR3 DNA sequence: TGTGCCAGCAGCCAAGCGAGCGGGGCCATCCTTTCTTCCGAGCAGTACTTC.

V and J are TRBV13 and TRBJ2-7, with D possibly being TRBD2 (5 bases). The CDR3 runs 13 residues. Germline CDR1 and CDR2: PRHDT and FYEKMQ (reference sequence). Trimming took 7 bases from V and 1 from J, leaving 11 bases between them. CDR3 sequence (DNA): TGTGCCAGCACCGTTACGGGGTCCTACGAGCAGTACTTC. It yields the protein CASTVTGSYEQYF.

This chain connects TRBV7-9 to TRBJ1-2, with TRBD1 matching over 7 bases. Germline V gene lookup returns CDR1 SEHNR and CDR2 FQNEAQ (reference sequence). The V and J ends lost 2 bases and 1 base, in that order; junction bases with no gene match: 10. The CDR3 is made up of 17 amino acids. CDR3 sequence (DNA): TGTGCCAGCAGCTTACCAACGGGGACAGTCCTTAACTATGGCTACACCTTC. This encodes CASSLPTGTVLNYGYTF.

J is TRBJ2-5 and V is TRBV7-8; 12 bases map to TRBD2. The trim removed 1 base at V and 5 bases at J, leaving 14 bases unmatched. The CDR3 is made up of 19 amino acids. Germline CDR1 SGHVS, CDR2 FQNEAQ. The CDR3 DNA is TGTGCCAGCAGCTTAGTTCGGCGACCGACTAGCGGGAGTGTGGAGACCCAGTACTTC. The encoded protein is CASSLVRRPTSGSVETQYF.

The rearrangement uses TRBV30 and TRBJ2-5, with TRBD1 matching 7 bases. CDR1 is GTSNPN, CDR2 SVGIG, per germline (reference sequence). There are 16 residues in the CDR3. Germline trimming cut 2 bases from V and 2 bases from J; bases unmatched to any gene: 11. This CDR3 is CAWSSVRGRRQETQYF. CDR3 sequence (DNA): TGTGCCTGGAGTTCGGTGAGGGGGCGCCGGCAAGAGACCCAGTACTTC.

For this clone: The sample contains more than one DNA sequence encoding this CDR3. The CDR3 sequence is CASSLELAGGNEQFF. The CDR3 DNA reads as TGCGCCAGCAGCTTGGAATTAGCGGGAGGCAATGAGCAGTTCTTC. The V and J genes are TRBV5-1 and TRBJ2-1; 10 positions agree with TRBD2. The CDR3 loop spans 15 amino acids. After removal of 0 bases from V and 6 bases from J, the junction contained 3 bases not matched to a gene. Germline assignment: CDR1 SGHRS and CDR2 YFSETQ.

The J gene is TRBJ2-7, the V gene TRBV5-1; D is undetermined. Germline V lookup: CDR1 SGHRS, CDR2 YFSETQ. The CDR3 runs to 14 residues. The V and J ends lost 0 bases and 10 bases respectively, with 17 bases between them. The CDR3 nucleotides read TGCGCCAGCAGCTTGGCCGCGGACCCTCAAAGTCAGTACTTC. This translates into CASSLAADPQSQYF.

In this sample, this clone turned up once. The CDR3 region has the DNA TGCAGTGCATCTATCACCTACGAGCAGTACTTC. It codes for CSASITYEQYF. The chain carries TRBV20-1 and TRBJ2-7; no firm D call. The CDR3 runs 11 residues. Germline CDR1 is DFQATT and CDR2 is SNEGSKA (reference sequence). V lost 6 bases and J 2 bases, leaving 8 bases between the germline ends.

V is TRBV19 and J is TRBJ1-2, with 8 positions matching TRBD1. V lost 6 bases and J lost 0; bases outside the gene matches: 6. The CDR3 consists of 15 residues. CDR1 is LNHDA and CDR2 is SQIVND in the germline V gene (reference sequence). The DNA of the CDR3 is TGTGCCAGTAGAACACAGGGGGGATCTAACTATGGCTACACCTTC. Translated, it gives CASRTQGGSNYGYTF.

This clone was counted once. This chain links TRBV29-1 with TRBJ2-7, with 8 bases identical to TRBD2. The CDR3 extends over 15 amino acids. In germline, CDR1 is SQVTM, CDR2 ANQGSEA. The V gene end was trimmed by 2 bases and the J gene end by 0 bases; junction bases not matched to a gene: 6. CDR3 protein: CSVEFTGRASYEQYF. The CDR3 DNA sequence: TGCAGCGTTGAATTTACCGGGAGGGCCTCCTACGAGCAGTACTTC.

The J gene is TRBJ2-1, the V gene TRBV29-1; D is undetermined. The CDR3 runs 14 residues. The V end lost 6 bases, the J end lost 8 bases, and 20 bases lay between the germline ends. The germline V gene encodes CDR1 SQVTM and CDR2 ANQGSEA. CDR3 bases: TGCAGCGTGTCCGGGCCACAGCCACAATATGAGCAGTTCTTC. Residues: CSVSGPQPQYEQFF.

In DNA, the CDR3 is TGCGCCAGCAGAAGAAGCGGGGCCTCGAACACCGGGGAGCTGTTTTTT. Translated: CASRRSGASNTGELFF. The chain is built from TRBV5-1 and TRBJ2-2, with 7 bases that match TRBD2. From germline, CDR1 is SGHRS and CDR2 YFSETQ. V lost 5 bases to trimming and J lost 0 bases; unmatched junction nucleotides: 7. This CDR3 has 16 amino acids. Full variable domain (missing parts from reference TRBV5-1 and TRBJ2-2): KAGVTQTPRYLIKTRGQQVTLSCSPISGHRSVSWYQQTPGQGLQFLFEYFSETQRNKGNFPGRFSGRQFSNSRSEMNVSTLELGDSALYLCASRRSGASNTGELFFGEGSRLTVL.